Sequencing of this T cell receptor beta chain was carried out in a study of identical twins. Template switching, a step in the protocol, added a universal primer site, and cDNA carried unique molecular identifiers. TCRdb fed the 5' RACE reads into MiXCR, producing one record per CDR3 protein. The table has about 530,000 distinct CDR3 sequences, 20% to 25% seen once. CDR1 and CDR2 (germline): DFQATT, SNEGSKA (reference sequence). CDR3 size: 15 residues. V was trimmed by 1 base and J by 4 bases, leaving 13 bases between them. A further study also used this sample, focusing on yellow fever vaccine responses in identical twins.

Source material: CD4+ T cells sorted from blood. The receptor was derived from a woman aged 18-29 years in good health. The rearrangement links TRBV20-1 to TRBJ1-4; a weak D match, TRBD1 (5 bases). CDR3: CSARGTGGVNEKLFF. CDR3 DNA: TGCAGTGCTAGAGGGACGGGGGGGGTTAATGAAAAACTGTTTTTT.